This T cell receptor (beta chain) was recorded in a study of CD8+ T cells in alopecia areata. Across the study: Treated patients were dosed with oral tofacitinib, taking 5 to 10 mg twice daily. Findings and limits, study-wide: Numerous expanded lesional clones remained in scalp and blood during tofacitinib.

Treatment described: oral pan-JAK inhibitor, 5-10 mg twice daily. Obtained from alopecia areata patients were lesional scalp punch biopsies along with peripheral blood. Extracted RNA was reverse transcribed into cDNA, the sequencing template. Data came from immunoSEQ multiplex PCR; TCRdb stores just in-frame clones and leaves some out. This sample carries some 110,000 clones, roughly 58% of them seen once, and the ten largest clones take approximately 29%. The count of this clone is one. The antigen remains unidentified. Sequencing was performed on CD8+ T cells sorted from blood, taken at week 4, from a patient treated with tofacitinib. The source of this sequence is a human donor with alopecia areata.

The CDR3 region is CASTFSEEQPQHF. CDR3 DNA sequence: TGTGCCAGTACATTTTCTGAGGAGCAGCCCCAGCATTTT. This chain links TRBV7-2 with TRBJ1-5; D unresolved. This CDR3 contains 13 residues. Trimming took 9 bases from V and 7 from J, leaving 16 bases between them. Germline V gene sequence: CDR1 SGHTA, CDR2 FQGNSA.